Shown below are 17 T cell receptor beta chains from a single sample sequenced in a study of neurological immune-mediated disorders. MiXCR was run by TCRdb on the 5' RACE reads, yielding one entry per CDR3 protein. The table includes about 76,000 distinct CDR3 sequences, more than 15% detected once. Material for sequencing was PBMCs. The receptors shown here come from a woman in her thirties or forties in good health.

This clonotype was seen many times. This chain uses TRBV12-3 or TRBV12-4 with TRBJ1-2, with D perhaps TRBD1 (6 bases). This CDR3 is 13 amino acids long. V was cut by 6 bases and J by 7 bases, with 15 bases left in between. The DNA of the CDR3 is TGTGCCAGCAGCCTCACAGGGAAGATTGGCTACACCTTC. Its translation: CASSLTGKIGYTF.

This clonotype showed up many times. This chain uses TRBV6-5 with TRBJ2-6; no firm D call. Germline V gene sequence: CDR1 MNHEY, CDR2 SVGAGI. This CDR3 contains 16 residues. The V end was cut by 2 bases, the J end by 0 bases, with 8 bases between. The chain's CDR3 is CASSYRGDSGANVLTF. CDR3 bases: TGTGCCAGCAGTTACCGAGGAGACTCTGGGGCCAACGTCCTGACTTTC.

This clonotype has a count of ten or more. V usage is TRBV10-3 and J usage is TRBJ1-3; 7 nucleotides match TRBD1. CDR3 length: 15 residues. Germline CDR1 ENHRY, CDR2 SYGVKD. The J segment lost 4 bases and the V segment lost 1 base, leaving 4 bases of the junction unmatched. The CDR3 loop reads CAISEFTGDGNTIYF. In DNA form, the CDR3 reads TGTGCCATCAGTGAGTTCACAGGGGACGGAAACACCATATATTTT.

This clonotype came up many times. The chain has TRBV3-1 and TRBJ1-2; no clear D gene. The CDR3 sequence is 13 residues long. Per germline, CDR1 LGHDT and CDR2 YNNKEL (reference sequence). The V end lost 0 bases, the J end lost 2 bases, and 4 bases lay between the germline ends. DNA for the CDR3: TGTGCCAGCAGCCAAGAGTCGAACTATGGCTACACCTTC. It yields the protein CASSQESNYGYTF.

This clonotype was picked up many times. CDR3 in amino acids: CASSLRADTQYF. The CDR3 region has the DNA TGCGCCAGCAGCTTACGGGCAGATACGCAGTATTTT. This rearrangement joins TRBV5-1 to TRBJ2-3, with D hard to call. The ends were cut back, 2 bases at V and 4 bases at J, with 5 bases in the middle. The CDR3 runs to 12 residues. The germline gives CDR1 SGHRS, CDR2 YFSETQ.

This clonotype was counted many times. The chain links TRBV12-3 or TRBV12-4 to TRBJ2-7; 9 bases are shared with TRBD2. J gave up 1 base and V 3 bases, and 10 bases lay outside the gene matches. The CDR3 consists of 17 residues. The CDR3 is CASSFRAASGASYEQYF. In DNA form, the CDR3 reads TGTGCCAGCAGTTTTAGAGCGGCTAGCGGGGCTTCCTACGAGCAGTACTTC.

As for this clonotype: Given a much more abundant clone one base away, this may be a read error. The chain links TRBV12-3 or TRBV12-4 to TRBJ2-7, with a possible D match to TRBD2 (7 bases). The CDR3 loop spans 13 amino acids. The CDR3 protein is CASSLNRDYEEYF. In DNA form, the CDR3 reads TGTGCCAGCAGTTTGAACAGGGACTACGAGGAGTACTTC.

This clonotype was recorded many times. The chain couples TRBV6-1 to TRBJ2-7; 9 bases are shared with TRBD1. The germline V gene encodes CDR1 MNHNS and CDR2 SASEGT. The CDR3 has 13 amino acids. Losses at the gene ends were 6 bases for V and 3 bases for J; bases not matched to a gene: 3. The CDR3 spells CASRTTGGYEQYV. The CDR3 nucleotides are TGTGCCAGCAGGACGACAGGGGGCTACGAGCAGTACGTC.

This clonotype was seen more than once but under ten times. The V call is TRBV20-1, the J call TRBJ1-5, with D unclear. Germline values: CDR1 DFQATT, CDR2 SNEGSKA (reference sequence). The CDR3 has 14 residues. V dropped 2 bases and J dropped 2 bases, with 10 bases sitting between them. The CDR3 nucleotides are TGCAGTGCTAGACCCCCTGGGGGCAATCAGCCCCAGCATTTT. This sequence encodes CSARPPGGNQPQHF.

This clonotype was seen more than once but under ten times. This chain links TRBV4-3 with TRBJ1-3; D remains unclear. V was cut by 2 bases and J by 2 bases, with 10 bases left in between. The CDR3 sequence is 15 residues long. CDR1 and CDR2 from the germline V gene are LGHNA and YSLEER. CDR3 sequence: CASSQFYGPGNTIYF. The CDR3 region has the DNA TGCGCCAGCAGCCAATTTTACGGTCCTGGAAACACCATATATTTT.

Worth noting for this clonotype: A much larger clonotype is one base distant, so this may be a read error. The chain uses TRBV24-1 and TRBJ2-1; D call uncertain. The CDR3 loop spans 12 amino acids. Germline V lookup: CDR1 KGHDR, CDR2 SFDVKD. CDR3 loop: CAARGRTGEQFF. The CDR3 bases are TGTGCCGCCAGAGGCAGGACCGGCGAGCAGTTCTTC.

This clonotype was seen at least ten times. The chain uses TRBV5-1 and TRBJ2-4; D may be TRBD1 or TRBD2 (5 bases each). From germline, CDR1 is SGHRS and CDR2 YFSETQ. V lost 1 base, J lost 2 bases, and 16 bases lay in between. This CDR3 has 17 amino acids. CDR3 sequence (DNA): TGCGCCAGCAGCTTGATTGGAGAGGGGATAACCAAAAACATTCAGTACTTC. This gives the protein CASSLIGEGITKNIQYF.

This clonotype was recorded at least ten times. This chain connects TRBV20-1 to TRBJ2-5; TRBD2 matches at 13 bases. V lost 5 bases and J lost 2; bases outside the gene matches: 8. Germline CDR1 is DFQATT and CDR2 is SNEGSKA (reference sequence). The length of the CDR3 is 16 residues. CDR3 sequence: CSAWTSGGKPQETQYF. The CDR3 DNA follows: TGCAGTGCTTGGACTAGCGGGGGCAAACCTCAAGAGACCCAGTACTTC.

This clonotype was picked up many times. This rearrangement joins TRBV6-5 to TRBJ2-5, with a possible D match to TRBD2 (6 bases). The CDR3 consists of 14 residues. V lost 7 bases and J lost 7, with 19 bases in between. In germline, CDR1 is MNHEY, CDR2 SVGAGI. In nucleotides, the CDR3 is TGTGCCAGCACCCCTCGGGGGATCTGGGGGACCCAGTACTTC. Protein sequence: CASTPRGIWGTQYF.

The chain joins TRBV7-6 to TRBJ1-5, with 8 positions matching TRBD1. Per germline, CDR1 SGHVS and CDR2 FNYEAQ. J lost 8 bases, V lost 5 bases, and 8 bases had no gene match. This CDR3 region has 14 residues. CDR3: CASSPQGAYEPQHF. The CDR3 nucleotides read TGTGCCAGCAGCCCCCAGGGGGCCTATGAGCCCCAGCATTTT.

This clonotype was found many times. This chain links TRBV7-2 with TRBJ2-3; D unresolved. The V end lost 5 bases, the J end lost 2 bases, and 11 bases lay between the germline ends. There are 14 residues in the CDR3. CDR1 is SGHTA, CDR2 FQGNSA, per germline. The CDR3 DNA reads as TGTGCCAGCAGCATTTCCACAGACACAGATACGCAGTATTTT. Residues: CASSISTDTDTQYF. Looking up the rest from reference TRBV7-2 and TRBJ2-3 gives the full variable domain: GAGVSQSPSNKVTEKGKDVELRCDPISGHTALYWYRQSLGQGLEFLIYFQGNSAPDKSGLPSDRFSAERTGGSVSTLTIQRTQQEDSAVYLCASSISTDTDTQYFGPGTRLTVL.

This clonotype was observed at least ten times. V and J are TRBV20-1 and TRBJ2-7, with D hard to call. There are 14 residues in the CDR3. The germline V gene encodes CDR1 DFQATT and CDR2 SNEGSKA (reference sequence). Trimming stripped 6 bases from V and 2 bases from J, with 17 bases between. CDR3 amino acids: CSASPPHETYEQYF. The CDR3 bases are TGCAGTGCCTCCCCCCCCCATGAAACCTACGAGCAGTACTTC.